This is a list of T cell receptor beta chains from one sample in a study of blood T cell repertoires in COVID-19. Libraries were prepared by immunoSEQ multiplex PCR; TCRdb keeps only in-frame clonotypes and omits some of them. The sample lists around 170,000 clones; around 83% were seen once. Sequencing used peripheral blood. Source of these receptors: a woman aged 35 to 49 with acute or convalescent COVID-19. Both conserved end residues are part of each CDR3. A D gene is named only where the DNA matches it firmly. Clone size is stated in some rows and not others, as once, few, many or a class when expanded.

clone_size | d_call | j_call | v_call | cdr3_nt | cdr3_aa
once | TRBD1 | TRBJ1-1 | TRBV29-1 | TGCAGCGTCGGAGGACAGGGGAAGGGCTCTGAAGCTTTCTTT | CSVGGQGKGSEAFF
. | TRBD1 | TRBJ1-1 | TRBV6-5 | TGTGCCAGCAGATTGGGGACAGGGCAGGAAGCTTTCTTT | CASRLGTGQEAFF
. | TRBD2 | TRBJ2-1 | TRBV4-1 | TGCGCCAGCAGCCAAGAATTGGGGACTAGCGGGAGGCCGTCAAATGAGCAGTTCTTC | CASSQELGTSGRPSNEQFF
. | . | TRBJ2-3 | TRBV2 | TGTGCCAGCAAAGGCCCGGGGGAGGATACGCAGTATTTT | CASKGPGEDTQYF
. | TRBD1 | TRBJ1-2 | TRBV7-2 | TGTGCCAGCAGCCAAGACAGGGTGTATGGCTACACCTTC | CASSQDRVYGYTF
. | TRBD1 | TRBJ2-7 | TRBV5-4 | TGTGCCAGCACCGAAACAGGGGGTGGCACAATCTCCTACGAGCAGTACTTC | CASTETGGGTISYEQYF
. | . | TRBJ1-1 | TRBV9 | TGTGCCAGCAGCGTATCGGACAGAAACACTGAAGCTTTCTTT | CASSVSDRNTEAFF
once | TRBD2 | TRBJ2-5 | TRBV3-1/TRBV3-2 | TGTGCCAGCAGCCAAGTAGCGGGGGGCCCTGAGACCCAGTACTTC | CASSQVAGGPETQYF
. | . | TRBJ2-3 | TRBV27 | TGTGCCAGCAGTTTAGATCCCACAGGGCTCCCCACAGATACGCAGTATTTT | CASSLDPTGLPTDTQYF
. | TRBD2 | TRBJ2-1 | TRBV19 | TGTGCCAGTACCGGAGGTAGCGGGAGGGAAAGTGTCTCCTACAATGAGCAGTTCTTC | CASTGGSGRESVSYNEQFF
. | . | TRBJ2-3 | TRBV7-8 | TGTGCCAGCAGCTTAAGGGGGTTAGATCTAGCCCGCACAGATACGCAGTATTTT | CASSLRGLDLARTDTQYF
. | . | TRBJ2-5 | TRBV28 | TGTGCCAGCAGTATCCCGGGGGAAATGGAGACCCAGTACTTC | CASSIPGEMETQYF
. | TRBD2 | TRBJ2-3 | TRBV12-5 | TGTGCTAGTGGTTTAAGCGGGGCCTGGGGGGATACGCAGTATTTT | CASGLSGAWGDTQYF
once | . | TRBJ1-2 | TRBV28 | TGTGCCAGCAGCCTCGTAGACTATGGCTACACCTTC | CASSLVDYGYTF
. | . | TRBJ2-5 | TRBV10-3 | TGTGCCATCAGCTTGACGGGGGAAGAGACCCAGTACTTC | CAISLTGEETQYF
. | TRBD2 | TRBJ2-1 | TRBV7-2 | TGTGCCAGCAGCCCCCGGACTAGCGGGGGCTACAATGAGCAGTTCTTC | CASSPRTSGGYNEQFF
. | TRBD1 | TRBJ2-2 | TRBV5-4 | TGTGCCAGCAGCGCGGACAGGGGACTAACCGGGGAGCTGTTTTTT | CASSADRGLTGELFF
. | . | TRBJ2-2 | TRBV7-9 | TGTGCCAGCAGCTTAGTACAGGACAACACCGGGGAGCTGTTTTTT | CASSLVQDNTGELFF
. | . | TRBJ1-1 | TRBV29-1 | TGCAGCGTTGGGTACAGAGGGACTGAAGCTTTCTTT | CSVGYRGTEAFF
. | TRBD1 | TRBJ2-2 | TRBV19 | TGTGCCAGTAGTACCCAACAGGGGAGGAACACCGGGGAGCTGTTTTTT | CASSTQQGRNTGELFF
. | . | TRBJ2-7 | TRBV7-9 | TGTGCCAGCAGCCACAGACAGGACGAGCAGTACTTC | CASSHRQDEQYF
once | TRBD1 | TRBJ1-6 | TRBV2 | TGTGCCAGCAATACAGGGGGCAGGTCACCCCTCCACTTT | CASNTGGRSPLHF